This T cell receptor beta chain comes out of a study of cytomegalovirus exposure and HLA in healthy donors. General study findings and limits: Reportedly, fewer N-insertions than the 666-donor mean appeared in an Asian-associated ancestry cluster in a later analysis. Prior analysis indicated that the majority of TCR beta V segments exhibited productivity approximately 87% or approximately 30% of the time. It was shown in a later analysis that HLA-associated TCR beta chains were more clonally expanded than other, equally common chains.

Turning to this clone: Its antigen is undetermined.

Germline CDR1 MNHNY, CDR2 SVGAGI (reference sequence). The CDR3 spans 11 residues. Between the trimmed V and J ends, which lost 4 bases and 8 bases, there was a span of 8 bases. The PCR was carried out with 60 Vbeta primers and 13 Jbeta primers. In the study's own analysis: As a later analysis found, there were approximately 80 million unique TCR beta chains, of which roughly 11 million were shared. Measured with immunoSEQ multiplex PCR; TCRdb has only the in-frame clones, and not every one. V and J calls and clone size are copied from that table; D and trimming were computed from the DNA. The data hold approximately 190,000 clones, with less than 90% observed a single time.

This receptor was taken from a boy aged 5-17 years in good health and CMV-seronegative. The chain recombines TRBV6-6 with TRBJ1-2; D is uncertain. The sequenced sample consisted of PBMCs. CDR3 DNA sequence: TGTGCCAGCAGTTCTCCCCGGGGCTACACCTTC. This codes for CASSSPRGYTF.